This entry concerns a single TCR beta chain. This sample was taken from a study of blood T cell repertoires in COVID-19. Study-wide background: Collection of acute and convalescent COVID-19 samples took place in the United States, Italy and Spain.

The CDR3 sequence is 19 residues long. Germline V CDR1 and CDR2: LGHNA, YNFKEQ. V lost 0 bases to trimming and J lost 6 bases, with 21 bases between them. Generated by immunoSEQ multiplex PCR, the TCRdb table keeps only in-frame clones and is missing some. The repertoire holds just under 30,000 clones, with 80% to 90% as singletons. The source is a human donor in a cohort sampled during active COVID-19. This chain links TRBV4-2 with TRBJ1-6; D is unclear. Sequenced sample: peripheral blood. CDR3 residues: CASSQDQYREGIGNSPLHF. In DNA, the CDR3 is TGTGCCAGCAGCCAAGATCAGTATAGAGAGGGAATAGGTAATTCACCCCTCCACTTT.